This T cell receptor beta chain emerged from a study of CD8 T cells in Susac syndrome. Deletions cut 3 bases from V and 1 base from J, with 6 bases between. Germline CDR1 and CDR2: LNHDA and SQIVND (reference sequence). The CDR3 consists of 13 residues. A quantity of roughly 0.5 to 1 ug RNA underwent reverse transcription using random hexamers. TCRdb redid the calling of the immunoSEQ multiplex PCR reads with MiXCR, one entry per CDR3 protein. The table lists about 120,000 distinct CDR3 sequences, around 95% of them singletons. This chain links TRBV19 with TRBJ1-1; no firm D call. Sequenced input: CD4+ T cells from PBMCs. The TCR originated in a human donor in good health. The CDR3 sequence is CASSIQRNTEAFF. DNA for the CDR3: TGTGCCAGTAGTATCCAAAGGAACACTGAAGCTTTCTTT.